The source of this T cell receptor beta chain is a study of cytomegalovirus exposure and HLA in healthy donors. On the study more broadly: There were under 130 million unique TCR beta sequences, drawn from about 200 million T cells, in an earlier analysis. Study outcomes and limitations: In a later analysis, TCR beta V- and J-gene trimming showed a link to a missense DCLRE1C variant.

Germline-derived CDR1 and CDR2 are MNHEY and SMNVEV (reference sequence). CDR3 length: 16 amino acids. The V end lost 0 bases, the J end lost 2 bases, and 14 bases lay between the germline ends. The study ran its PCR with 60 Vbeta and 13 Jbeta primers. Assay used: immunoSEQ multiplex PCR; TCRdb lists only in-frame clones, some missing. The sample contains 150,000 to 200,000 clones, roughly four fifths of which appear only once. Of note for this clone: Its antigen remains unknown.

The source is a woman aged 40 to 49 in good health and CMV-seronegative. The chain combines TRBV27 with TRBJ2-7, with a weak D call TRBD1 (6 bases). Sample: PBMCs. The CDR3 nucleotides are TGTGCCAGCAGTTTATCGGCAGGGGATATAACCTACGAGCAGTACTTC. Residues: CASSLSAGDITYEQYF.